A selection of T cell receptor beta chains follows, all from one sample in a study of blood T cells in healthy people across ages. A single record per CDR3 protein comes from TCRdb applying MiXCR to the 5' RACE reads. The data contain 650,000 or so distinct CDR3 sequences, over 40% of them singletons. The specimen sequenced was blood. Receptor source: a woman of 80 years or more in good health. Both conserved end residues are part of each CDR3. Fields, in order: clone size, V gene, J gene, D gene, CDR3 DNA, CDR3 protein. A D gene is named only where the DNA matches it firmly. Size values are once, few and many counts, or a class for expanded clones, and some rows have none.

size: .
V: TRBV29-1
J: TRBJ1-5
D: TRBD1
DNA: TGCAGCGCTATAGACAGGGATGATCAGCCCCAGCATTTT
CDR3: CSAIDRDDQPQHF

size: .
V: TRBV14
J: TRBJ2-4
D: .
DNA: TGTGCCAGCAGCCCCGCCGAGCCGAACATTCAGTACTTC
CDR3: CASSPAEPNIQYF

size: many
V: TRBV12-3/TRBV12-4
J: TRBJ2-3
D: TRBD2
DNA: TGTGCCAGCAGTTGGGGCACTAGCGGCACAGATACGCAGTATTTT
CDR3: CASSWGTSGTDTQYF

size: .
V: TRBV29-1
J: TRBJ1-2
D: TRBD1
DNA: TGCAGCGTAGGACAGGAAAACTATGGCTACACCTTC
CDR3: CSVGQENYGYTF

size: .
V: TRBV4-1
J: TRBJ2-6
D: .
DNA: TGCGCCAGCAGCCAAGATCTAGTAAACTCCGCCTCTGGGGCCAACGTCCTGACTTTC
CDR3: CASSQDLVNSASGANVLTF

size: .
V: TRBV7-9
J: TRBJ1-1
D: .
DNA: TGTGCCAGCAGCTTAAATACCAGACTGAACACTGAAGCTTTCTTT
CDR3: CASSLNTRLNTEAFF

size: .
V: TRBV12-3/TRBV12-4
J: TRBJ2-1
D: TRBD2
DNA: TGTGCCAGCAGTTTGAGCGGGACCCACTCCTACAATGAGCAGTTCTTC
CDR3: CASSLSGTHSYNEQFF

size: .
V: TRBV6-5
J: TRBJ2-7
D: .
DNA: TGTGCCAGCAGTTCCAGCCGGGTGGGGACGTACTTC
CDR3: CASSSSRVGTYF

size: .
V: TRBV27
J: TRBJ2-2
D: TRBD1
DNA: TGTGCCAGCAGTTCATCCGACAGGGGGTATGGGGACACCGGGGAGCTGTTTTTT
CDR3: CASSSSDRGYGDTGELFF

size: .
V: TRBV27
J: TRBJ1-5
D: .
DNA: TGTGCCAGCACCCCGACAGCGTATAGCAATCAGCCCCAGCATTTT
CDR3: CASTPTAYSNQPQHF

size: .
V: TRBV6-2/TRBV6-3
J: TRBJ2-1
D: TRBD2
DNA: TGTGCCAGCTATGGGACTAGCGGGGCCTATGAGCAGTTCTTC
CDR3: CASYGTSGAYEQFF

size: few
V: TRBV15
J: TRBJ2-1
D: .
DNA: TGTGCCACCAGCAGAGATCTGGGCGGGCCCTCCTACAATGAGCAGTTCTTC
CDR3: CATSRDLGGPSYNEQFF